These T cell receptor beta chains were read from a single sample in a study of regulatory T cells in long-lasting Graves disease. TCRdb reprocessed the multiplex PCR reads with MiXCR, giving one entry per CDR3 protein. The top ten clones hold 7% to 9% of a sample with a few hundred thousand distinct CDR3 sequences, about 22% of them seen once. This specimen consisted of peripheral blood mononuclear cells (PBMCs), obtained when the disease was refractory, from a patient treated with antithyroid drugs. These receptors were collected from a female donor with Graves disease. Both conserved end residues are part of each CDR3. The D gene is left open where the match is weak.

d_gene	v_gene	j_gene	CDR3aa
NA	TRBV28	TRBJ1-2	CASSLEVRGTDANYGYTF
NA	TRBV15	TRBJ1-5	CATSRDPGSIQHF
NA	TRBV14	TRBJ1-1	CASSQGGHLRGLNTEAFF
NA	TRBV7-9	TRBJ2-4	CASSLDGGTNIQYF
NA	TRBV29-1	TRBJ1-4	CSVGGALEKLFF
NA	TRBV6-5	TRBJ2-7	CASSYQATYEQYF
NA	TRBV27	TRBJ1-2	CASSLIGGHGYTF
TRBD1	TRBV29-1	TRBJ2-5	CSVEDPSYPGQGAGETQYF
NA	TRBV6-2/TRBV6-3	TRBJ2-5	CASSPNGAEETQYF
NA	TRBV7-2	TRBJ2-5	CASRPTGFQETQYF
NA	TRBV7-2	TRBJ1-4	CASSQGTSTNEKLFF
NA	TRBV12-3/TRBV12-4	TRBJ1-5	CASSLEGRQPQHF
TRBD2	TRBV24-1	TRBJ2-3	CATSDPYSTSESTDTQYF
TRBD2	TRBV28	TRBJ2-1	CASSQPGTSGSISYNEQFF
NA	TRBV6-2/TRBV6-3	TRBJ1-5	CASSRVGPANQPQHF
TRBD2	TRBV7-7	TRBJ2-7	CASSYGAGGYEQYF
NA	TRBV10-3	TRBJ1-1	CAISEAANTEAFF
NA	TRBV6-5	TRBJ2-7	CASSYSARGYEQYF
NA	TRBV7-9	TRBJ2-2	CASSFSGMNTGELFF
TRBD2	TRBV28	TRBJ2-3	CATSTPAGGGADTQYF
NA	TRBV9	TRBJ2-7	CASSVGSGVMDEQYF
NA	TRBV20-1	TRBJ1-1	CSVRVGYTEAFF
NA	TRBV5-4	TRBJ2-7	CASSLEQGKILGGPHEQYF
NA	TRBV29-1	TRBJ2-7	CSVEGGNSYEQYF
TRBD2	TRBV3-1	TRBJ2-7	CASSHAGRSYEQYF
NA	TRBV28	TRBJ2-2	CASSLYGANTGELFF
TRBD1	TRBV5-1	TRBJ1-3	CASSLRGGQATGNTIYF
TRBD1	TRBV18	TRBJ1-5	CASSTTGFSNQPQHF
NA	TRBV3-1	TRBJ2-7	CASSQDGRRYEQYF
NA	TRBV24-1	TRBJ2-7	CATSGTGTEYEQYF
TRBD2	TRBV11-2	TRBJ2-7	CASSLRGLGGYEQYF
TRBD2	TRBV7-9	TRBJ2-5	CASSSGEASGGAELQETQYF
NA	TRBV30	TRBJ2-7	CAWSVQNAYEQYF
NA	TRBV3-1	TRBJ2-7	CASSQTAAEQYF
NA	TRBV30	TRBJ1-2	CAWSVLVTQGVGGYTF
NA	TRBV29-1	TRBJ2-4	CSVEGVPRDIQYF
NA	TRBV5-1	TRBJ2-5	CASSSGVVRETQYF
NA	TRBV2	TRBJ2-5	CASSSETQYF
NA	TRBV3-1	TRBJ2-7	CASSQDPRRGQYF
TRBD2	TRBV6-4	TRBJ2-5	CASSDSRTGGETQYF
NA	TRBV3-1	TRBJ2-6	CASSPRAGPVPGANVLTF